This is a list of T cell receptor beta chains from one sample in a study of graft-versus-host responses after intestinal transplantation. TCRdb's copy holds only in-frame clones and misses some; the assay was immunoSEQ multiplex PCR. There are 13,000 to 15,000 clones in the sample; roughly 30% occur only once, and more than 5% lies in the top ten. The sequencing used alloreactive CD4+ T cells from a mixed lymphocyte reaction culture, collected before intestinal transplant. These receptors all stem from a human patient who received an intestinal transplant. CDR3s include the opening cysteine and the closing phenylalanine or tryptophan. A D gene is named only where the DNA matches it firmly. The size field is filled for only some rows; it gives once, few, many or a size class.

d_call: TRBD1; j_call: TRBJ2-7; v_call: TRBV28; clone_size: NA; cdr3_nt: TGTGCCAGCAGTTTATTAGACAGGGCCAGCGAGCAGTACTTC; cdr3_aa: CASSLLDRASEQYF
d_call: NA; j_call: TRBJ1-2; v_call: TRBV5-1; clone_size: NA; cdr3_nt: TGCGCCAGCAGCTTGTTGTCGGTTGGTACTAACTATGGCTACACCTTC; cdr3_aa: CASSLLSVGTNYGYTF
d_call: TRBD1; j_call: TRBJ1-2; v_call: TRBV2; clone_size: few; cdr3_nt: TGTGCCAGCACCCGGGACAGGGGGCGTAATAACTATGGCTACACCTTC; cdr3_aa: CASTRDRGRNNYGYTF
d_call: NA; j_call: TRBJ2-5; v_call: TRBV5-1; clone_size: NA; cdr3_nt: TGCGCCAGCAAAGGGTCCCCGGAGACCCAGTACTTC; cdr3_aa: CASKGSPETQYF
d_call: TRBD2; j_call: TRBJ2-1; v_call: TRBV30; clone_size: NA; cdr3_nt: TGTGCCTCAACCATCTTGGCGGGAGGTCGGAATGAGCAGTTCTTC; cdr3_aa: CASTILAGGRNEQFF
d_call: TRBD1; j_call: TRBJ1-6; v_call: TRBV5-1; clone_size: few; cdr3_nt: TGCGCCAGCAGCTTGGAGGGGACAGGTAATTCACCCCTCCACTTT; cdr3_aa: CASSLEGTGNSPLHF
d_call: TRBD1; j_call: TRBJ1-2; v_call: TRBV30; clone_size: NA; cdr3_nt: TGTGCCTGGAGGAGGACAGGGGGCAACTATGGCTACACCTTC; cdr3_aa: CAWRRTGGNYGYTF
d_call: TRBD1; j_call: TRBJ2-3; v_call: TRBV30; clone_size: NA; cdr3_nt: TGTGCCTGGAATTTAGGACAGGGAGCAGATACGCAGTATTTT; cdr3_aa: CAWNLGQGADTQYF
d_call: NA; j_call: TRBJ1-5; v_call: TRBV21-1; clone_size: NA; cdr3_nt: TGTGCCAGCAGACAACTGGTAGCTACATTGCATCATCAGCCCCAGCATTTT; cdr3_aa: CASRQLVATLHHQPQHF
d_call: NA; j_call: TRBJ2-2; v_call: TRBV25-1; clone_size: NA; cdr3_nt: TGTGCCAGCAGTGTCGCCCCGGTTAGCACCGGGGAGCTGTTTTTT; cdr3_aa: CASSVAPVSTGELFF
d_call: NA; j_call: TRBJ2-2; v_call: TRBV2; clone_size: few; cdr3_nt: TGTGCCGTCTCGGGATCCCCGAACACCGGGGAGCTGTTTTTT; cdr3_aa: CAVSGSPNTGELFF
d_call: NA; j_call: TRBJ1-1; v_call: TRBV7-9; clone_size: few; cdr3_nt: TGTGCCAGCAGCCTCAGTTCAGGGGAGAGGAACACTGAAGCTTTCTTT; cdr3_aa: CASSLSSGERNTEAFF
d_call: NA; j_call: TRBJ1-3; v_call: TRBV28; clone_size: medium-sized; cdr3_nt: TGTGCCAGCAGCCCGTCGCCTGGAAACACCATATATTTT; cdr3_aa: CASSPSPGNTIYF
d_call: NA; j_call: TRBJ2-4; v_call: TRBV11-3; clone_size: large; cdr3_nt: TGTGCCAGCAGCCCTGACCCTGGGAACATTCAGTACTTC; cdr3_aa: CASSPDPGNIQYF
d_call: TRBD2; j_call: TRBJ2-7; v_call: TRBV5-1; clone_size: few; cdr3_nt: TGCGCCAGCAGCCTGGTCTCGGGAGGCTACGAGCAGTACTTC; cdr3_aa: CASSLVSGGYEQYF
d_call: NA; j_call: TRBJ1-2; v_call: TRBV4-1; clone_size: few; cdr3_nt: TGTGCCAGCAGCTTGCCCGGGGGGCACTATGGCTACACCTTC; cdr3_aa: CASSLPGGHYGYTF
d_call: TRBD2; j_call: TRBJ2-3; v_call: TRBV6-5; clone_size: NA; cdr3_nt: TGTGCCAGCAGTGCCAAAACTAGCGGCGCAGATACGCAGTATTTT; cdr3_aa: CASSAKTSGADTQYF
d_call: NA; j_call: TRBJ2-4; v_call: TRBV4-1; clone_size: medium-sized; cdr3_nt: TGCGCCAGCAGCCAATGGGGATGGGCCAAAAACATTCAGTACTTC; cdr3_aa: CASSQWGWAKNIQYF
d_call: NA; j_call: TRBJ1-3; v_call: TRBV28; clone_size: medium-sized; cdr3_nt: TGTGCCAGCAGTTTACCCGGAAGATACTCTGGAAACACCATATATTTT; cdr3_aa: CASSLPGRYSGNTIYF
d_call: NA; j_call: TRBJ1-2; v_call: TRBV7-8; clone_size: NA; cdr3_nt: TGTGCCAGCAGCTTAGCGATGGACAGATACTACACCTTC; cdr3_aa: CASSLAMDRYYTF
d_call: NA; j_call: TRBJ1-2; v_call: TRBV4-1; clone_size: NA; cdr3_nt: TGCGCCAGCAGCCAAGAGAGTATAACTTTCGGGCCGGGGGGCTACACCTTC; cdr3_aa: CASSQESITFGPGGYTF
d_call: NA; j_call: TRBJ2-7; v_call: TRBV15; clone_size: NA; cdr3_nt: TGTGCCACCAGCAGAGGTGACAGGTCAGTCTCCTACGAGCAGTACTTC; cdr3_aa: CATSRGDRSVSYEQYF
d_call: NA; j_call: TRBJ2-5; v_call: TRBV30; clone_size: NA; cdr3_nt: TGTGCCTGGAGTGTAATCGTACCGGAGACCCAGTACTTC; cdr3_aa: CAWSVIVPETQYF
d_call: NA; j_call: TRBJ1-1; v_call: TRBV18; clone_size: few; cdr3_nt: TGTGCCAGCTCACAGTCAATCGGACAAAACACTGAAGCTTTCTTT; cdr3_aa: CASSQSIGQNTEAFF
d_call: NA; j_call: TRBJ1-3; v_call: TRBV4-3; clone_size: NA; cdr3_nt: TGCGCCAGCAGCCTTGGGGGGACATTCTCTGGAAACACCATATATTTT; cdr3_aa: CASSLGGTFSGNTIYF
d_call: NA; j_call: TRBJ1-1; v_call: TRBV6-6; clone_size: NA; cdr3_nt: TGTGCCAGCATCTTTTCCACCCAGGGGACTGAAGCTTTCTTT; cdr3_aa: CASIFSTQGTEAFF
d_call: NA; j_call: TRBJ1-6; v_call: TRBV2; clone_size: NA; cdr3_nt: TGTGCCAGCAGTGATCGGTCCAGGGGAAATTCACCCCTCCACTTT; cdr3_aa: CASSDRSRGNSPLHF
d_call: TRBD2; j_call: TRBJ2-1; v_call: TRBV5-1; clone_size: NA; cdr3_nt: TGCGCCAGCAGCCGGATCTCTAGCGGGAGTTTCTACAATGAGCAGTTCTTC; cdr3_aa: CASSRISSGSFYNEQFF
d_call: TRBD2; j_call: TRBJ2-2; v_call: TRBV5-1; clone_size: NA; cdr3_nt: TGCGCCAGCAGCTTGACTAGCGGGATGAACACCGGGGAGCTGTTTTTT; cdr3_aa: CASSLTSGMNTGELFF
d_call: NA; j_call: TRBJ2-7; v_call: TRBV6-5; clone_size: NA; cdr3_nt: TGTGCCACCGCGAGATGGCAGGGAAACGAGCAGTACTTC; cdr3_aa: CATARWQGNEQYF
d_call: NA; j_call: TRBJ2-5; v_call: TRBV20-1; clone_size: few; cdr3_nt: TGCAGTGCAAAGGGCGGAGAGACCCAGTACTTC; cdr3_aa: CSAKGGETQYF
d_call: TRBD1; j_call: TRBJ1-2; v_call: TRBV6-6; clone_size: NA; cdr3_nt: TGTGCCAGCACCCTTAAACAGGGGGCCCATATCTATGGCTACACCTTC; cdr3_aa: CASTLKQGAHIYGYTF
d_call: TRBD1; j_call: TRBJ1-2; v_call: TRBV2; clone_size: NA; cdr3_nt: TGTGCCAGCAGATCGGACAGGGGATATGGCTACACCTTC; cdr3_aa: CASRSDRGYGYTF
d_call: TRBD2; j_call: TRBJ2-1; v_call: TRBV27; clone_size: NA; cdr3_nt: TGTGCCAGCAGCGCTCAGCCCGGGACTAGCGGGAGGTTCTTC; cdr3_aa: CASSAQPGTSGRFF
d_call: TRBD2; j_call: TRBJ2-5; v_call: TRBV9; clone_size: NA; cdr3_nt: TGTGCCAGCAGCCCCCGGACTAGCGGGAGTTGGGGCCAAGAGACCCAGTACTTC; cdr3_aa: CASSPRTSGSWGQETQYF
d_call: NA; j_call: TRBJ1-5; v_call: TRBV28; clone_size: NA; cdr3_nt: TGTGCCAGCAAAGATCCGCCGGGGTCCTTCGCTCAGCCCCAGCATTTT; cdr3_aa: CASKDPPGSFAQPQHF
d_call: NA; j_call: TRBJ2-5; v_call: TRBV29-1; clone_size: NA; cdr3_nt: TGCAGCGTTTCTGTGCAAGAGACCCAGTACTTC; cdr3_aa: CSVSVQETQYF
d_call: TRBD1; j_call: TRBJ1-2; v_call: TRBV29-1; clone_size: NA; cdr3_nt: TGCAGCGCCAACCCGGGACAGGCCAACTATGGCTACACCTTC; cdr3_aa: CSANPGQANYGYTF
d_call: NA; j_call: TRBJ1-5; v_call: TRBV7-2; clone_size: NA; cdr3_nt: TGTGCCAGCAGCTTTCAGGTTAGTCAGCCCCAGCATTTT; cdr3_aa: CASSFQVSQPQHF
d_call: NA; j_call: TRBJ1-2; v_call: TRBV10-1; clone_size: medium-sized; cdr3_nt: TGCGCCAGCAGTCCGATTCCGGGACTGGGAGTTCGGGGCTACACCTTC; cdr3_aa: CASSPIPGLGVRGYTF
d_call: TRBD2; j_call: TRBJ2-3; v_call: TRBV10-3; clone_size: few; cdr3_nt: TGTGCCATCAGTGACCTGGGCAGAGCGGGACTAGCGGGAGAGACAGATACGCAGTATTTT; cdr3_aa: CAISDLGRAGLAGETDTQYF
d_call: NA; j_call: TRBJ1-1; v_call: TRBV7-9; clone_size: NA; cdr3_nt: TGTGCCAGCAGCCCATTCATGAACACTGAAGCTTTCTTT; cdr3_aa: CASSPFMNTEAFF
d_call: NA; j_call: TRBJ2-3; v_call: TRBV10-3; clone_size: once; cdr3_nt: TGTGCCATCAGTGCCCGGGGCACAGATACGCAGTATTTT; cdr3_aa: CAISARGTDTQYF
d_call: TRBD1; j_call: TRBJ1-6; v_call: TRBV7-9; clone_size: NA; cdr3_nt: TGTGCCAGCAGCTTAGCCTTGACAGGGGGGGGATCACCCCTCCACTTT; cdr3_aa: CASSLALTGGGSPLHF